These T cell receptor beta chains were read from a single sample in a study of shared clonotypes between healthy human individuals. Assay: immunoSEQ multiplex PCR; the TCRdb copy retains only in-frame clones and omits some. The table records roughly 600,000 clones, 98% of them present only once. Sequenced material: naive CD8+ T cells sorted from blood. The receptors were gathered from a man aged 25 to 45 in good health. The CDR3 runs from the conserved cysteine through the conserved F or W. Fields, in order: clone size, J gene, D gene, V gene, CDR3 protein, CDR3 DNA. D genes are given only for firm matches. A row's size may be missing; if present it is once, few, many or a size class.

.	TRBJ2-7	TRBD2	TRBV19	CASSPWTSGAYEQYF	TGTGCCAGTAGCCCGTGGACTAGCGGGGCCTACGAGCAGTACTTC
.	TRBJ2-2	TRBD1	TRBV7-9	CASRYTGTADGELFF	TGTGCCAGCAGATATACCGGGACAGCCGACGGGGAGCTGTTTTTT
.	TRBJ1-1	TRBD1	TRBV28	CASSENTGGLSEAFF	TGTGCCAGCAGTGAAAACACAGGGGGCCTGTCTGAAGCTTTCTTT
.	TRBJ2-1	.	TRBV5-6	CASSSDQASYNEQFF	TGTGCCAGCAGCTCTGACCAGGCCTCCTACAATGAGCAGTTCTTC
few	TRBJ2-7	.	TRBV18	CASSPPGGYEQYF	TGTGCCAGCTCACCACCGGGCGGCTACGAGCAGTACTTC
.	TRBJ2-2	.	TRBV14	CASSTSLPGELFF	TGTGCCAGCAGTACTAGTCTTCCCGGGGAGCTGTTTTTT
.	TRBJ2-1	.	TRBV7-6	CASSLSVAPPGGEQFF	TGTGCCAGCAGCTTAAGCGTGGCCCCCCCGGGCGGTGAGCAGTTCTTC
.	TRBJ2-2	.	TRBV7-6	CASSKRRDTGELFF	TGTGCCAGCAGCAAAAGGCGGGACACCGGGGAGCTGTTTTTT
.	TRBJ1-3	.	TRBV11-2	CASSLEGGPASGNTIYF	TGTGCCAGCAGCTTAGAAGGGGGACCGGCCTCTGGAAACACCATATATTTT
.	TRBJ2-1	.	TRBV7-2	CASSFGLKQFF	TGTGCCAGCAGCTTTGGCTTGAAGCAGTTCTTC
.	TRBJ1-1	.	TRBV27	CASSLWNGLNTEAFF	TGTGCCAGCAGTTTATGGAACGGACTGAACACTGAAGCTTTCTTT
once	TRBJ2-1	.	TRBV27	CASSQTVRRNEQFF	TGTGCCAGCAGTCAAACCGTCCGTCGCAATGAGCAGTTCTTC
.	TRBJ1-1	.	TRBV29-1	CSVERLYWGEPEAFF	TGCAGCGTTGAACGGTTATACTGGGGAGAGCCTGAAGCTTTCTTT
.	TRBJ1-1	.	TRBV6-6	CASSSLGTEAFF	TGTGCCAGCAGTTCCTTGGGAACTGAAGCTTTCTTT
.	TRBJ2-7	.	TRBV5-1	CASSSPEGLEQYF	TGCGCCAGCAGCTCACCCGAGGGGCTCGAGCAGTACTTC
.	TRBJ2-7	TRBD2	TRBV13	CASSLAEASGISYEQYF	TGTGCCAGCAGCTTAGCGGAGGCTAGCGGGATCTCCTACGAGCAGTACTTC
.	TRBJ2-2	.	TRBV9	CASARGGNTGELFF	TGTGCCAGCGCCAGGGGGGGAAACACCGGGGAGCTGTTTTTT
.	TRBJ1-2	.	TRBV29-1	CSVDLGGYGYTF	TGCAGCGTTGATCTGGGTGGCTATGGCTACACCTTC
.	TRBJ2-5	TRBD1	TRBV9	CASSAGTGRTVELYF	TGTGCCAGCAGCGCGGGGACAGGGCGGACCGTTGAGCTGTACTTC
.	TRBJ2-1	TRBD2	TRBV11-2	CASSPPVAGEGNEQFF	TGTGCCAGCAGCCCCCCGGTAGCGGGAGAGGGAAATGAGCAGTTCTTC
.	TRBJ2-7	TRBD2	TRBV29-1	CSVETGTSSYEQYF	TGCAGCGTTGAAACCGGGACTAGCAGCTACGAGCAGTACTTC
.	TRBJ2-2	.	TRBV5-1	CASSVGEGPGELFF	TGCGCCAGCAGCGTAGGGGAAGGGCCCGGGGAGCTGTTTTTT
.	TRBJ2-7	.	TRBV5-4	CASSFGAPREQYF	TGTGCCAGCAGCTTCGGGGCCCCTCGGGAGCAGTACTTC
.	TRBJ2-7	.	TRBV21-1	CASSTGRGQMVFEQYF	TGTGCCAGCAGCACGGGGCGGGGACAGATGGTCTTTGAGCAGTACTTC
.	TRBJ2-1	TRBD2	TRBV5-1	CASSSLAVNEQFF	TGCGCCAGCAGCTCACTAGCGGTCAATGAGCAGTTCTTC
.	TRBJ2-3	.	TRBV7-9	CASSIRTRGREDTQYF	TGTGCCAGCAGCATAAGGACTCGCGGAAGGGAAGATACGCAGTATTTT
.	TRBJ1-4	.	TRBV28	CASSNDRPNEKLFF	TGTGCCAGCAGTAATGACAGACCTAATGAAAAACTGTTTTTT
.	TRBJ2-1	.	TRBV7-8	CASSLNNRKGGFSYNEQFF	TGTGCCAGCAGCTTAAACAACAGAAAGGGTGGGTTTTCCTACAATGAGCAGTTCTTC